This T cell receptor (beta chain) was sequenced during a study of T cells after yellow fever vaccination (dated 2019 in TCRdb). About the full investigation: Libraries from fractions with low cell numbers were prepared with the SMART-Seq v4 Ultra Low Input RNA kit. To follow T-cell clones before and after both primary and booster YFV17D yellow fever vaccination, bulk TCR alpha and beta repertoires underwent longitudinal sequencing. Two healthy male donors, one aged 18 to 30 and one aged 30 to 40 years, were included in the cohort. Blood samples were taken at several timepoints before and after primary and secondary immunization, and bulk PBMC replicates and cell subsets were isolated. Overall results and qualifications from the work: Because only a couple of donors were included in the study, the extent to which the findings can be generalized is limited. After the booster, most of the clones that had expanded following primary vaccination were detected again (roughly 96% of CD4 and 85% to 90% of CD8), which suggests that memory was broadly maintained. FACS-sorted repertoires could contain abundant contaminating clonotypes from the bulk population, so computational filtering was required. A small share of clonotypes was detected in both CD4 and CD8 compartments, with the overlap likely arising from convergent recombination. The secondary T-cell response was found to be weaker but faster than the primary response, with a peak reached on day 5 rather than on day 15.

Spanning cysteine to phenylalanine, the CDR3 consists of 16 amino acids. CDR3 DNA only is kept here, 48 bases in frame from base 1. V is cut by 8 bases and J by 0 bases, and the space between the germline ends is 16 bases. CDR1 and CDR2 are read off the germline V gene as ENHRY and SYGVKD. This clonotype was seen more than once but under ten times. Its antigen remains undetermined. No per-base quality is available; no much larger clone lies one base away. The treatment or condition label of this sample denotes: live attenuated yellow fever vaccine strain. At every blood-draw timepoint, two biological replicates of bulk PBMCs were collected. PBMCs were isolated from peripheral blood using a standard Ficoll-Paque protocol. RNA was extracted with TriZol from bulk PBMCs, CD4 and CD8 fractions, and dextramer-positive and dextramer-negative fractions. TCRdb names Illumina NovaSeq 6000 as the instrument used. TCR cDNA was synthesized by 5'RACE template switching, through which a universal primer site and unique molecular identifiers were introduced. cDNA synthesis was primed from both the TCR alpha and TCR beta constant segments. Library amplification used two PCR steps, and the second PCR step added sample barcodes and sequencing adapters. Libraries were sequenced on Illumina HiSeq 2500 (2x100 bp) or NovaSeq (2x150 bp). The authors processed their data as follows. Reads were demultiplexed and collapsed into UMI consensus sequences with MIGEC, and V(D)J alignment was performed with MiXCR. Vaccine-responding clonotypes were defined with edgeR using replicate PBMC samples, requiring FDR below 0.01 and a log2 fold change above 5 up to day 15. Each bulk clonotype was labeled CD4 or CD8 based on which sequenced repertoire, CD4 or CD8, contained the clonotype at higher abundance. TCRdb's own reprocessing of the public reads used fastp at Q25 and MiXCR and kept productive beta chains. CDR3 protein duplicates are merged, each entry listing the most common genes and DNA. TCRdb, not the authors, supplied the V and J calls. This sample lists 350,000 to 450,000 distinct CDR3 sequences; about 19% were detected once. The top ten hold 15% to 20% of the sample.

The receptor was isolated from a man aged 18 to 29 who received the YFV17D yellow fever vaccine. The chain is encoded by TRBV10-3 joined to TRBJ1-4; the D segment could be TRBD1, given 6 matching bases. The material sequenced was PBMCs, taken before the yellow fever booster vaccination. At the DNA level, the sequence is TGTGCCATCGCCCCCGGACAGTCTCCAACTAATGAAAAACTGTTTTTT. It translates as CAIAPGQSPTNEKLFF.